Described below is a single T cell receptor beta chain sequence and its context. With UMIs, 5'RACE template switching was used to make TCR beta cDNA. TCRdb reprocessed the 5' RACE reads and reports one entry per CDR3 protein, with no DNA. Reported are 550,000 to 600,000 distinct CDR3 sequences; the ten largest clones contain around 4%. The CDR3 is 16 amino acids. These data are taken from a study of T cells expressing NK-cell markers. Study-wide context: Repertoires of TCR beta were obtained from T cells sorted as CD3+CD56+NKG2C+, CD3+CD56+NKG2C- and CD3+CD56-NKG2C+. Sequencing covered eight donors, seven HCMV-seropositive and one seronegative.

The TCR originated in a man between 18 and 29 years old in good health. The sample was blood T cells: a sorted CD56 or NKG2C T cell subset, CD4+ or CD8+ T cells, or bulk PBMC T cells (not recorded which). The chain links TRBV12-3 or TRBV12-4 to TRBJ1-5; TCRdb's D gene call, TRBD1, goes unchecked for lack of DNA. The CDR3 spells CASSLGQGAGTQPQHF.